Shown below are 25 T cell receptor beta chains from a single sample sequenced in a study of blood T cells in healthy people across ages. It was with a sample-barcoded 5' primer and a J-beta primer mix that a second PCR of roughly 7 to 12 cycles was run. TCRdb used MiXCR to reprocess the 5' RACE reads, holding one entry per CDR3 protein. The profile shows about 1.4 million distinct CDR3 sequences, around 59% of them singletons. Sequencing was performed on blood. The receptor source for this set is a man in his late teens or twenties in good health.

In nucleotides, the CDR3 is TGCAGTGCTAGGATAGCGGGAGACGAGAGTGGTAAGCAGTTCTTC. It specifies CSARIAGDESGKQFF. This sequence joins TRBV20-1 and TRBJ2-1; 9 bases agree with TRBD2. The CDR3 is 15 residues long. Germline CDR1 is DFQATT and CDR2 is SNEGSKA (reference sequence). The V gene end was trimmed by 3 bases and the J gene end by 11 bases; junction bases not matched to a gene: 14.

The chain is built from TRBV29-1 and TRBJ2-1; perhaps TRBD2 as D (5 bases). CDR1 is SQVTM and CDR2 is ANQGSEA in the germline V gene. This CDR3 is built from 13 residues. Trimming removed 4 bases from V and 7 bases from J, with 14 bases in between. CDR3 sequence (DNA): TGCAGCGTTGTACTGGGGTCGGGGAATGAGCAGTTCTTC. It specifies CSVVLGSGNEQFF.

The gene calls are TRBV4-1 and TRBJ2-1; D perhaps matches TRBD1 (5 bases). V was cut by 1 base and J by 8 bases, with 12 bases left in between. The CDR3 is 14 residues long. Germline assignment: CDR1 MGHRA and CDR2 YSYEKL. CDR3 in DNA: TGCGCCAGCAGCCAAGGGTCAGGGTCCGATGAGCAGTTCTTC. Its translation: CASSQGSGSDEQFF.

The rearrangement uses TRBV7-9 and TRBJ2-7; TRBD2 might be the D (6 bases). The end of the DNA is better explained by TRBJ2-4, so the J call may be wrong. CDR1 and CDR2 from the germline V gene are SEHNR and FQNEAQ (reference sequence). There are 13 residues in the CDR3. CDR3 sequence (DNA): TGTGCCAGCAGCCAAGTCGGGAGAAACATTCAGTACTTC. Protein product: CASSQVGRNIQYF.

The gene calls are TRBV7-9 and TRBJ2-5, with 7 bases aligning to TRBD1. This CDR3 contains 13 residues. V lost 5 bases, J lost 11 bases, and 11 bases stayed unmatched. Germline V gives CDR1 SEHNR, CDR2 FQNEAQ (reference sequence). The CDR3 nucleotides read TGTGCCAGCAGCGATTACAGGGGAATCAAGCAGTACTTC. Protein product: CASSDYRGIKQYF. Full variable domain (missing parts from reference TRBV7-9 and TRBJ2-5): DTGVSQNPRHKITKRGQNVTFRCDPISEHNRLYWYRQTLGQGPEFLTYFQNEAQLEKSRLLSDRFSAERPKGSFSTLEIQRTEQGDSAMYLCASSDYRGIKQYFGPGTRLLVL.

This clonotype was observed a handful of times. The chain uses TRBV29-1 and TRBJ2-4; 8 nucleotides line up with TRBD1. V lost 2 bases and J lost 3; bases outside the gene matches: 9. Per germline, CDR1 SQVTM and CDR2 ANQGSEA. The CDR3 loop spans 16 amino acids. CDR3 DNA: TGCAGCGTTGAAAAGAGGACAGGGAAGGTCAAAAACATTCAGTACTTC. It codes for CSVEKRTGKVKNIQYF.

This chain connects TRBV12-3 or TRBV12-4 to TRBJ1-2; D remains unclear. With 6 bases removed from V and 4 bases from J, the gap between germline ends came to 12 bases. The CDR3 is 13 amino acids. CDR3 coding DNA: TGTGCCAGCAGCAATGACGTACTCTATGGCTACACCTTC. Its protein product is CASSNDVLYGYTF.

This clonotype was counted only a few times. The DNA of the CDR3 is TGTGCCAGCAGCCATCGACGAGCGGGGCAATACGAGCAGTACTTC. Translating it yields CASSHRRAGQYEQYF. V and J are TRBV3-1 and TRBJ2-5; 7 bases agree with TRBD2. The J call is uncertain, as TRBJ2-7 better fits the DNA end. CDR3 size: 15 residues. In germline, CDR1 is LGHDT, CDR2 YNNKEL (reference sequence).

The chain recombines TRBV18 with TRBJ2-7, with a weak D call TRBD1 (5 bases). The CDR3 totals 13 residues. V dropped 0 bases and J dropped 7 bases, with 10 bases sitting between them. The germline gives CDR1 KGHSH, CDR2 LQKENI. CDR3 region: CASSPPSGREQYF. CDR3 coding DNA: TGTGCCAGCTCACCACCGTCAGGGCGTGAGCAGTACTTC.

The V call is TRBV28, the J call TRBJ1-2; no reliable D call. The CDR3 spans 13 residues. Germline assignment: CDR1 MDHEN and CDR2 SYDVKM. Trimming removed 9 bases from V and 4 bases from J, with 15 bases in between. CDR3 protein: CASQLFVSYGYTF. The DNA of the CDR3 is TGTGCCAGTCAGCTCTTTGTAAGCTATGGCTACACCTTC.

The V gene is TRBV6-6, the J gene TRBJ2-2; no definite D call. Trimming left V 0 bases short and J 4 bases short, with 3 bases between. The CDR3 is 13 amino acids. Germline V gives CDR1 MNHNY, CDR2 SVGAGI (reference sequence). CDR3: CASSYSITGELFF. The CDR3 region has the DNA TGTGCCAGCAGTTACTCGATCACCGGGGAGCTGTTTTTT.

As DNA, the CDR3 is TGTGCCAGCAGCCAAGGCTTTTTCCAGCGGGAGGGCCAGGGTGAGCAGTACTTC. This sequence encodes CASSQGFFQREGQGEQYF. The chain has TRBV3-1 and TRBJ2-7; 10 bases line up with TRBD2. The V gene's germline CDR1 is LGHDT and CDR2 YNNKEL (reference sequence). J gave up 7 bases and V 1 base, and 16 bases lay outside the gene matches. This CDR3 is built from 18 residues.

The chain combines TRBV27 with TRBJ2-1, with 8 nucleotides matching TRBD2. There are 16 residues in the CDR3. Per germline, CDR1 MNHEY and CDR2 SMNVEV (reference sequence). V was clipped by 5 bases and J by 8 bases; unmatched bases: 14. CDR3 in amino acids: CASSAGGGLVIYEQFF. CDR3 nucleotide sequence: TGTGCCAGCAGTGCCGGGGGGGGCTTGGTTATCTATGAGCAGTTCTTC.

V and J are TRBV7-9 and TRBJ2-1; 7 positions match TRBD2. Germline-derived CDR1 and CDR2 are SEHNR and FQNEAQ (reference sequence). The CDR3 is 16 amino acids. The V gene end was trimmed by 4 bases and the J gene end by 2 bases; junction bases not matched to a gene: 8. The chain's CDR3 is CASSSSLAAAYNEQFF. The CDR3 bases are TGTGCCAGCAGCTCCAGCCTAGCGGCTGCCTACAATGAGCAGTTCTTC.

In this sample, this clonotype turned up many times. The CDR3 reads CASGRGTDTQYF. In DNA form, the CDR3 reads TGTGCCAGCGGGAGAGGGACAGATACGCAGTATTTT. This chain uses TRBV6-5 with TRBJ2-3, with D possibly matching TRBD2 (5 bases). CDR3 length: 12 residues. CDR1 and CDR2 from the germline V gene are MNHEY and SVGAGI. V gave up 8 bases and J gave up 3 bases, with 9 bases separating them.

The CDR3 DNA follows: TGTGCCAGCAGCCAAGAGGCCTACCTGGGCTTGTTCTTC. Its protein product is CASSQEAYLGLFF. The chain employs TRBV4-2 and TRBJ2-1, with D hard to call. This CDR3 region has 13 residues. Trimming removed 0 bases from V and 15 bases from J, with 15 bases in between. The germline V gene has CDR1 LGHNA and CDR2 YNFKEQ.

This clonotype was observed a handful of times. J is TRBJ2-7 and V is TRBV5-1; weak D call: TRBD2 (6 bases). Germline V gene lookup returns CDR1 SGHRS and CDR2 YFSETQ. With 0 bases removed from V and 6 bases from J, the gap between germline ends came to 19 bases. The CDR3 sequence is 16 residues long. This CDR3 is CASSLAGGVLPAEQYF. As DNA, the CDR3 is TGCGCCAGCAGCTTGGCCGGGGGAGTTCTCCCTGCCGAGCAGTACTTC.

The V call is TRBV4-1, the J call TRBJ2-5; tentatively, D is TRBD2 (5 bases). Trimming cost V 1 base and J 5 bases, with 20 bases left between them. The CDR3 runs 17 residues. CDR1 and CDR2 (germline): MGHRA, YSYEKL. CDR3 region: CASSQGAARDPRETQYF. CDR3 in DNA: TGCGCCAGCAGCCAAGGGGCTGCGAGGGATCCCAGGGAGACCCAGTACTTC.

The chain links TRBV27 to TRBJ2-5; 13 nucleotides agree with TRBD2. The V gene end was trimmed by 5 bases and the J gene end by 4 bases; junction bases not matched to a gene: 4. Germline lookup yields CDR1 MNHEY and CDR2 SMNVEV (reference sequence). This CDR3 has 15 residues. The CDR3 sequence is CASSPGTSGAETQYF. DNA for the CDR3: TGTGCCAGCAGTCCAGGGACTAGCGGGGCAGAGACCCAGTACTTC.

This sequence joins TRBV28 and TRBJ2-7, with D possibly being TRBD1 (5 bases). This CDR3 is 14 amino acids long. V was trimmed by 6 bases and J by 5 bases, leaving 17 bases between them. Germline values: CDR1 MDHEN, CDR2 SYDVKM. The CDR3 sequence is CASSHRETVDEQYF. Here the CDR3 DNA reads TGTGCCAGCAGCCACCGTGAGACAGTTGACGAGCAGTACTTC.

The chain joins TRBV2 to TRBJ2-3; the D gene is possibly TRBD2 (6 bases). Germline-derived CDR1 and CDR2 are SNHLY and FYNNEI. V lost 7 bases, J lost 5 bases, and 19 bases lay in between. The CDR3 has 15 residues. This CDR3 is CASTTRYGRGDTQYF. As DNA, the CDR3 is TGTGCCAGCACTACCCGATACGGGAGAGGAGATACGCAGTATTTT.

The V call is TRBV29-1, the J call TRBJ2-5, with D perhaps TRBD1 (6 bases). Per germline, CDR1 SQVTM and CDR2 ANQGSEA. Trimming removed 6 bases from V and 5 bases from J, with 16 bases in between. The CDR3 spans 13 residues. In DNA form, the CDR3 reads TGCAGCGTCGGGGTGGGGGCAGGGGAGACCCAGTACTTC. Encoded protein: CSVGVGAGETQYF.

The chain employs TRBV29-1 and TRBJ2-3, with D possibly matching TRBD2 (6 bases). V lost 3 bases and J lost 4, with 11 bases in between. Germline values: CDR1 SQVTM, CDR2 ANQGSEA. There are 13 residues in the CDR3. CDR3 protein: CSVEGGAADTQYF. The DNA of the CDR3 is TGCAGCGTTGAGGGGGGAGCGGCAGATACGCAGTATTTT.

The V gene is TRBV20-1, the J gene TRBJ2-1, with 8 bases aligning to TRBD1. Per the germline V gene, CDR1 is DFQATT and CDR2 is SNEGSKA (reference sequence). The CDR3 covers 12 residues. Trimming at V came to 5 bases and at J to 10 bases, leaving 7 bases not matched to a gene. The CDR3 loop reads CSAPRTGWEQFF. CDR3 nucleotide sequence: TGCAGTGCTCCACGGACAGGGTGGGAGCAGTTCTTC.

The chain is built from TRBV25-1 and TRBJ1-1; the D gene is possibly TRBD1 (6 bases). This CDR3 spans 15 amino acids. V was shortened by 0 bases and J by 3 bases, with 11 bases between the two germline ends. CDR1 and CDR2 (germline): MGHDK, SYGVNS. The CDR3 DNA reads as TGTGCCAGCAGTGAATATAGGGGGATGGACACTGAAGCTTTCTTT. Translation gives CASSEYRGMDTEAFF.